Following are 7 T cell receptor beta chains from one sample sequenced in a study of beta chain features in type 1 diabetes. Reverse transcription of all isolated RNA meant that expressed TCRB transcripts were sequenced. Sequenced by immunoSEQ multiplex PCR; TCRdb stores in-frame clones only, minus some. The sample comprises some 410,000 clones, 9.5% to 12% of which are singletons, and approximately 0.05% rests with the top ten. Sequencing was done on a sample of naive CD4+ T cells from blood. The receptors derive from a woman aged 18-35 years in good health.

This clone turned up a few times. The J gene is TRBJ2-3, the V gene TRBV19; D may be TRBD2 (5 bases). The CDR3 consists of 14 residues. Germline V gene lookup returns CDR1 LNHDA and CDR2 SQIVND (reference sequence). Trimming removed 6 bases at V and 6 bases at J, with 16 bases between. CDR3 sequence reads: CASSLDARRDTQYF. CDR3 nucleotide sequence: TGTGCCAGTAGCCTGGACGCCCGGAGGGATACGCAGTATTTT. Combining the CDR3 with reference TRBV19 and TRBJ2-3 gives the whole variable domain DGGITQSPKYLFRKEGQNVTLSCEQNLNHDAMYWYRQDPGQGLRLIYYSQIVNDFQKGDIAEGYSVSREKKESFPLTVTSAQKNPTAFYLCASSLDARRDTQYFGPGTRLTVL.

This clone has a handful of counts. The DNA of the CDR3 is TGCGCCAGCAGCCAAGAATCACAGACCCTCAACACTGAAGCTTTCTTT. This codes for CASSQESQTLNTEAFF. The J gene is TRBJ1-1, the V gene TRBV4-3; D remains unclear. The CDR3 runs to 16 residues. Trimming took off 0 bases at V and 2 bases at J, with 13 bases between the two ends. Germline-derived CDR1 and CDR2 are LGHNA and YSLEER.

This clone was observed a few times. This rearrangement joins TRBV7-9 to TRBJ2-4; TRBD1 aligns across 8 bases. The CDR3 has 13 residues. CDR1 is SEHNR, CDR2 FQNEAQ, per germline (reference sequence). The V segment lost 4 bases and the J segment 8 bases; nucleotides outside the gene matches: 4. In nucleotides, the CDR3 is TGTGCCAGCAGCTCGACAGGGGCGTACATTCAGTACTTC. The encoded protein is CASSSTGAYIQYF.

The sample holds a few counts of this clone. The rearrangement joins TRBV29-1 to TRBJ2-1, with D uncertain. Trimming took off 6 bases at V and 4 bases at J, with 10 bases between the two ends. Germline assignment: CDR1 SQVTM and CDR2 ANQGSEA. The length of the CDR3 is 12 residues. The CDR3 DNA sequence: TGCAGCGTCGGGCCCCGGTACAATGAGCAGTTCTTC. Residues: CSVGPRYNEQFF.

The CDR3 coding sequence is TGTGCCAGCAGCAGGACTCAAGAGACCCAGTACTTC. Protein: CASSRTQETQYF. J is TRBJ2-5 and V is TRBV7-8; the D gene is possibly TRBD2 (5 bases). The V and J ends lost 5 bases and 2 bases respectively, with 6 bases between them. Germline V gene sequence: CDR1 SGHVS, CDR2 FQNEAQ. This CDR3 comprises 12 residues.

This chain joins TRBV13 and TRBJ2-7; D is undetermined. The CDR3 sequence is 13 residues long. Trimming took 5 bases from V and 2 from J, leaving 10 bases between them. CDR1 and CDR2 (germline): PRHDT, FYEKMQ (reference sequence). DNA of the CDR3: TGTGCCAGCAGCCAGGAGTTTCCCTACGAGCAGTACTTC. Amino acids: CASSQEFPYEQYF.

As to this clone: The sample contains more than one DNA sequence encoding this CDR3. The genes are TRBV29-1 and TRBJ1-1; perhaps TRBD1 as D (6 bases). Germline CDR1 and CDR2: SQVTM and ANQGSEA. This CDR3 is 12 amino acids long. The V end was cut by 6 bases, the J end by 0 bases, with 8 bases between. CDR3 in amino acids: CSVGALNTEAFF. The CDR3 DNA reads as TGCAGCGTGGGGGCCTTGAACACTGAAGCTTTCTTT.